This record concerns one T cell receptor beta chain sequence. Per the germline V gene, CDR1 is LGHDT and CDR2 is YNNKEL (reference sequence). CDR3 size: 16 residues. After removal of 1 base from V and 8 bases from J, the junction contained 12 bases not matched to a gene. This entry is derived from a study of T cell responses to AZD1222 COVID-19 vaccine. Some clones are missing from TCRdb's copy, which holds only in-frame ones; the method was immunoSEQ multiplex PCR. The table has fewer than 180,000 clones, around 90% seen once. The TCR originated in an adult who received the AZD1222 COVID-19 vaccine. The chain has TRBV3-1 (or the pseudogene TRBV3-2) and TRBJ1-2; 8 bases are shared with TRBD1. The input for sequencing was peripheral blood, taken 28 days after the second AZD1222 dose. CDR3 sequence: CASSQVQGAGSGGYTF. For the CDR3, the DNA is TGTGCCAGCAGCCAAGTCCAGGGGGCAGGGTCTGGGGGCTACACCTTC.